Described below is a single T cell receptor beta chain sequence and its context. Original processing notes: Estimates of nucleated cell counts were drawn from the amplification of reference gene primers. Method: immunoSEQ multiplex PCR; TCRdb's copy keeps in-frame clones and lacks some. V, J and clone size are taken as reported in that table, and D and trimming were inferred from the DNA itself. The profile shows some 170,000 clones, approximately 80% of them singletons. The V segment lost 7 bases and the J segment 6 bases; nucleotides outside the gene matches: 4. Germline V lookup: CDR1 LGHNT, CDR2 FRNRAP. This CDR3 contains 14 residues. This record belongs to a study of blood T cell repertoires in COVID-19. In the study overall: T cells, B-cell-depleted T cells, or PBMCs provided the cDNA or gDNA that served as material.

Source material: peripheral blood. The receptor comes from a woman in her 40s with COVID-19, enrolled during active disease. The chain is built from TRBV12-5 and TRBJ2-2; TRBD2 aligns across 11 bases. The CDR3 here is CASAISGRAGELFF. CDR3 nucleotides: TGTGCTAGTGCTATTAGCGGGAGGGCCGGGGAGCTGTTTTTT.